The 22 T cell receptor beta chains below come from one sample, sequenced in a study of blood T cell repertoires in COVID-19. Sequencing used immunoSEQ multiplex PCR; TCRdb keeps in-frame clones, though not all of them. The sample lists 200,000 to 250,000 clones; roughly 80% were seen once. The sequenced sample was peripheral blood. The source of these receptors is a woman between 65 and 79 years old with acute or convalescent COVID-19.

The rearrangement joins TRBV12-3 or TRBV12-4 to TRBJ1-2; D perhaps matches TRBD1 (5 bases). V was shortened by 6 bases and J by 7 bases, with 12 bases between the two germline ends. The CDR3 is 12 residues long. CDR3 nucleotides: TGTGCCAGCAGCCGTGGACACTTTGGCTACACCTTC. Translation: CASSRGHFGYTF.

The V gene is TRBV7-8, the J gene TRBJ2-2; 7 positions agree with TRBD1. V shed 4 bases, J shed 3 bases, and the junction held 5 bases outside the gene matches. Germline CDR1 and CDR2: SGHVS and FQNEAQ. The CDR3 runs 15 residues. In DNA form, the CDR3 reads TGTGCCAGCAGCTCCGGACAGGCCGACACCGGGGAGCTGTTTTTT. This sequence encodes CASSSGQADTGELFF.

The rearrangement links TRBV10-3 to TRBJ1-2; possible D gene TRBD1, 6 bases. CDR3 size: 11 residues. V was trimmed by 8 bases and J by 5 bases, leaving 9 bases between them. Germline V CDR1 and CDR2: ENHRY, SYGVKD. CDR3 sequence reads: CAIDQGYGYTF. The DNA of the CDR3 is TGTGCCATCGACCAGGGGTATGGCTACACCTTC.

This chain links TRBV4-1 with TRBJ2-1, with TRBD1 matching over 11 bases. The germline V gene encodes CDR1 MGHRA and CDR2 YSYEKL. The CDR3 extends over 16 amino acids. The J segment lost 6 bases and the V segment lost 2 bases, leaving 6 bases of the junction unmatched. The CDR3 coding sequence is TGCGCCAGCAGCCAACGTCCCGGGACAGGGGGCAATGAGCAGTTCTTC. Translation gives CASSQRPGTGGNEQFF.

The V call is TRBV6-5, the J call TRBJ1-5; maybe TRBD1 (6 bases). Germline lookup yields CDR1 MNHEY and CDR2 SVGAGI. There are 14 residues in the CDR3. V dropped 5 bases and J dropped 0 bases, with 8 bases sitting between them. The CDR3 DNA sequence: TGTGCCAGCAGTCGGACAGATAGCAATCAGCCCCAGCATTTT. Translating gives CASSRTDSNQPQHF.

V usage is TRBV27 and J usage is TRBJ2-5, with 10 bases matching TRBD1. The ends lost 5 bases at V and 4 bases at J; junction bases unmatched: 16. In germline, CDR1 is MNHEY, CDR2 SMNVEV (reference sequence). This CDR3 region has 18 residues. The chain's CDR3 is CASSATGTGDIMLETQYF. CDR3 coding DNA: TGTGCCAGCAGTGCCACCGGGACAGGGGACATAATGCTAGAGACCCAGTACTTC.

CDR3 sequence: CASSSRTGGDAEAFF. The CDR3 bases are TGCGCCAGCAGCTCGAGGACAGGGGGCGACGCTGAAGCTTTCTTT. This rearrangement joins TRBV5-1 to TRBJ1-1; TRBD1 aligns across 11 bases. CDR3 length: 15 residues. J was trimmed by 6 bases and V by 3 bases; bases with no gene match: 7. Germline lookup yields CDR1 SGHRS and CDR2 YFSETQ.

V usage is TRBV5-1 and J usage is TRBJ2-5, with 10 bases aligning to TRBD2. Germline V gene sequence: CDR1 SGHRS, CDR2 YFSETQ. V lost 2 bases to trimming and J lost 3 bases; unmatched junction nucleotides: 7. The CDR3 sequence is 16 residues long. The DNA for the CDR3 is TGCGCCAGCAGCTTACGTCGGAGCGGGGGGGAAGAGACCCAGTACTTC. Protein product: CASSLRRSGGEETQYF.

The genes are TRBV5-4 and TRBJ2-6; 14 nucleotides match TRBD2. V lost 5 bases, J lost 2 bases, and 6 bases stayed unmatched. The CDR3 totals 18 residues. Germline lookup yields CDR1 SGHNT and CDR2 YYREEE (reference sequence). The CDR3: CASSSRTSGGPGANVLTF. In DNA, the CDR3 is TGTGCCAGCAGTTCTCGGACTAGCGGGGGGCCTGGGGCCAACGTCCTGACTTTC.

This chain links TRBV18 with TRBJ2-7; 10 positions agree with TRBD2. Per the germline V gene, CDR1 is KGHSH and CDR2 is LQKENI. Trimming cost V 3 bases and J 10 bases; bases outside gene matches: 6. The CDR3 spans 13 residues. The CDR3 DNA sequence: TGTGCCAGCTCACCCGTTCTAGCGGGGGACCAGTACTTC. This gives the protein CASSPVLAGDQYF.

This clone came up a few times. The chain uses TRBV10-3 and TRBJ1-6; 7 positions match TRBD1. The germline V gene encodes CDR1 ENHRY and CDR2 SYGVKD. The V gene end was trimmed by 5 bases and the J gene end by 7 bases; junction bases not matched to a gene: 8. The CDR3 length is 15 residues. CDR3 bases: TGTGCCATCAGTTCAGGGGGTAGGGGAAATTCACCCCTCCACTTT. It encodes CAISSGGRGNSPLHF.

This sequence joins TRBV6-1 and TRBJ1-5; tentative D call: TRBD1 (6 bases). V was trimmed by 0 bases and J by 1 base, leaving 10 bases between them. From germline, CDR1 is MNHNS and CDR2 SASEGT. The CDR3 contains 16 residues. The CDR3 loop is CASSEAPGQSNQPQHF. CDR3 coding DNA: TGTGCCAGCAGTGAAGCGCCTGGACAGAGCAATCAGCCCCAGCATTTT.

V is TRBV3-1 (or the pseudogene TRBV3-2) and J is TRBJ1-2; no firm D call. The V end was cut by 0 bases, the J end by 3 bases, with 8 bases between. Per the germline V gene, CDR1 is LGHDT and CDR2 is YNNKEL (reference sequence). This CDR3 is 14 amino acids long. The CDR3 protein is CASSQDPPDYGYTF. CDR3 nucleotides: TGTGCCAGCAGCCAAGATCCTCCCGACTATGGCTACACCTTC.

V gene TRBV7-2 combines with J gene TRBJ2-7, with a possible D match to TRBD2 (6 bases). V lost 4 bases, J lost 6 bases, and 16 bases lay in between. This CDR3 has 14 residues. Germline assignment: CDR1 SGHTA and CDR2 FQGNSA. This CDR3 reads CASSSQLATGEQYF. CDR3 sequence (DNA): TGTGCCAGCAGCTCCCAGCTAGCGACGGGCGAGCAGTACTTC.

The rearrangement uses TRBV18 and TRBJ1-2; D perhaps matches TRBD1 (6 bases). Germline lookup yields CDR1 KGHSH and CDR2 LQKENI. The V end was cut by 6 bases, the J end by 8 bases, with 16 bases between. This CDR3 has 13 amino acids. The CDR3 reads CASSQQGLGGYTF. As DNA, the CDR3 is TGTGCCAGCTCGCAACAGGGATTAGGAGGCTACACCTTC.

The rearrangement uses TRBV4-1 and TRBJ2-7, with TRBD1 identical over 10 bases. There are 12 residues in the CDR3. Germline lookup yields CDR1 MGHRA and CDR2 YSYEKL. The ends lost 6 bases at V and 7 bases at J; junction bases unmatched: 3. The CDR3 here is CASRGQGPEQYF. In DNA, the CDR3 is TGCGCCAGCAGGGGACAGGGGCCAGAGCAGTACTTC.

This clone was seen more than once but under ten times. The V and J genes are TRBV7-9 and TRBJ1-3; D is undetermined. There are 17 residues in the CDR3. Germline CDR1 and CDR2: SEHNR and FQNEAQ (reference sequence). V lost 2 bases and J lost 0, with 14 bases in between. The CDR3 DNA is TGTGCCAGCAGCTTAATCGCAGGCAGATACTCTGGAAACACCATATATTTT. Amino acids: CASSLIAGRYSGNTIYF.

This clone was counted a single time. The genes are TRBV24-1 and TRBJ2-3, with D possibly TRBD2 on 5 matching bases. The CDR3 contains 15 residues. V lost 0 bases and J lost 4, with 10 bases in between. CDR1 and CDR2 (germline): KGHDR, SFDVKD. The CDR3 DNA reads TGTGCCACCAGTGATTTGGGCGGACTCGCAGATACGCAGTATTTT. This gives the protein CATSDLGGLADTQYF.

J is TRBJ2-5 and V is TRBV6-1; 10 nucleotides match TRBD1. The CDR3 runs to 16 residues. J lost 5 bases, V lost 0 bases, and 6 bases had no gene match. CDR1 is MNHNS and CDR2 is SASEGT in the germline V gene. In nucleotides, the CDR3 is TGTGCCAGCAGTGAAGCGGCGGGACAGGGGCTGGAGACCCAGTACTTC. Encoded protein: CASSEAAGQGLETQYF.

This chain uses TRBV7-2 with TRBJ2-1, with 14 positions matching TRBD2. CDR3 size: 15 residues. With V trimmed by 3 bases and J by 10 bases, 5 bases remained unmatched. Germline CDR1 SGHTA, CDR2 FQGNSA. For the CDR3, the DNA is TGTGCCAGCAGCTTGACTAGCGGGGGGGCAAGGGAGCAGTTCTTC. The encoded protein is CASSLTSGGAREQFF. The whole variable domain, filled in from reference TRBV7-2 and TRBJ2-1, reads GAGVSQSPSNKVTEKGKDVELRCDPISGHTALYWYRQSLGQGLEFLIYFQGNSAPDKSGLPSDRFSAERTGGSVSTLTIQRTQQEDSAVYLCASSLTSGGAREQFFGPGTRLTVL.

The CDR3 loop reads CASSFSQGTGETQYF. For the CDR3, the DNA is TGTGCCAGCAGCTTTTCCCAGGGAACAGGGGAGACCCAGTACTTC. The chain has TRBV7-2 and TRBJ2-5, with TRBD1 as a possible D gene (6 bases). V shed 3 bases and J shed 5 bases, with 16 bases lying between them. The CDR3 runs to 15 residues. Germline V CDR1 and CDR2: SGHTA, FQGNSA.

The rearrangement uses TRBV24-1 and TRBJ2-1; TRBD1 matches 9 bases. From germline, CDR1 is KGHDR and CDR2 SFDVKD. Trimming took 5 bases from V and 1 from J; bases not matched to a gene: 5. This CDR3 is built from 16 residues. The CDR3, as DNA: TGTGCCACCAGTGCGACAGGGGGAGGTTCCTACAATGAGCAGTTCTTC. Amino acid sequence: CATSATGGGSYNEQFF.